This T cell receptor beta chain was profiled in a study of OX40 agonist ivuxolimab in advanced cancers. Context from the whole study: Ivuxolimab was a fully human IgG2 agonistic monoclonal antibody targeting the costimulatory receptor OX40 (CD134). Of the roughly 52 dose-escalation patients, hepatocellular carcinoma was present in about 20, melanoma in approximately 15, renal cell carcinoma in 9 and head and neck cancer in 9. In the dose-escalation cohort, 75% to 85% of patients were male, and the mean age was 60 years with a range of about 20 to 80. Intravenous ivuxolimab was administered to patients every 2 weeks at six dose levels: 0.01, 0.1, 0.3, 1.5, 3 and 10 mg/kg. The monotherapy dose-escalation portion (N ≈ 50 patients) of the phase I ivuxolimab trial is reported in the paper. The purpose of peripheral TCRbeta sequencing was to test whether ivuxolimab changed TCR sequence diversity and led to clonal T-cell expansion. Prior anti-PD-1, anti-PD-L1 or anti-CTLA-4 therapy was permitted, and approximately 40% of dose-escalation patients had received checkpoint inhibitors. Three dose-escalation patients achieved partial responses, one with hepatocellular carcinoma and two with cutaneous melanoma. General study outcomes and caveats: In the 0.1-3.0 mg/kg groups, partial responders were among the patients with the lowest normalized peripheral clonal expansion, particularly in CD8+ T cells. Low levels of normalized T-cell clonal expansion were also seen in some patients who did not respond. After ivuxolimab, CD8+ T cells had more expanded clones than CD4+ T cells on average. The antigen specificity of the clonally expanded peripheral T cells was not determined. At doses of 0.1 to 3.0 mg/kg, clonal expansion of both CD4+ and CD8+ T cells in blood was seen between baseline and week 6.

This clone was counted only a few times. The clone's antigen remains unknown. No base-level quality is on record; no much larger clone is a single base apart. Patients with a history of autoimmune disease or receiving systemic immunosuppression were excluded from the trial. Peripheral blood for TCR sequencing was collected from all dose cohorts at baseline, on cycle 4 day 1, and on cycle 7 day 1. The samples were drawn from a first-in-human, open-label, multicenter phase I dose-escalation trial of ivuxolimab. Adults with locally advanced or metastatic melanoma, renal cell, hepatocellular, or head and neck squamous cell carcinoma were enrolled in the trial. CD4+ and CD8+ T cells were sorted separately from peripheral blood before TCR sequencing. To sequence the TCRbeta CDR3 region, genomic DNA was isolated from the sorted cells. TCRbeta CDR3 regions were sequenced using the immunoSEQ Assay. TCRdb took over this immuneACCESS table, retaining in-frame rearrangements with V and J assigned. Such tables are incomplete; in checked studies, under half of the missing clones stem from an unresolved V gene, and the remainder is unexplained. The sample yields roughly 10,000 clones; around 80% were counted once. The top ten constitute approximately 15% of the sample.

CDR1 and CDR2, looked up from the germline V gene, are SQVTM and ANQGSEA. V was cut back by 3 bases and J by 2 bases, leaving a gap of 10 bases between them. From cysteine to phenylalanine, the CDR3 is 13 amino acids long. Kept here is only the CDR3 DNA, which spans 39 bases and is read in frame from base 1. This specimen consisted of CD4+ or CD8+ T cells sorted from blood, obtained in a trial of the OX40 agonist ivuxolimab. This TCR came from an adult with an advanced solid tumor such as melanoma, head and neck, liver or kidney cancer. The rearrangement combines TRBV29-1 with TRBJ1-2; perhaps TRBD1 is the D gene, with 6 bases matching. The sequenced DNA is TGCAGCGTTGAGGGGGCGTCAAACTATGGCTACACCTTC. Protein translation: CSVEGASNYGYTF.